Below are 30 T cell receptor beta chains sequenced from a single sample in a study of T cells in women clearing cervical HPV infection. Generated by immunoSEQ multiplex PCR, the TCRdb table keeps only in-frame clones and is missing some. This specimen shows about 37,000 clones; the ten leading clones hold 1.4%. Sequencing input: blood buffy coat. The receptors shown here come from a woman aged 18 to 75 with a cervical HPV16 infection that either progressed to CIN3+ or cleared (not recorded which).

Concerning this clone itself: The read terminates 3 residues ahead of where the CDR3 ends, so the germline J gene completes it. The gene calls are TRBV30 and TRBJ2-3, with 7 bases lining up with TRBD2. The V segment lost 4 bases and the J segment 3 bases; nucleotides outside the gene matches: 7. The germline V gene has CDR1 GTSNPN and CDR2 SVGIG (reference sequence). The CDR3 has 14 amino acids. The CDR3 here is CAWIRGRGTDTQYF. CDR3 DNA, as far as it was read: TGTGCCTGGATTCGGGGGAGGGGTACAGATACG.

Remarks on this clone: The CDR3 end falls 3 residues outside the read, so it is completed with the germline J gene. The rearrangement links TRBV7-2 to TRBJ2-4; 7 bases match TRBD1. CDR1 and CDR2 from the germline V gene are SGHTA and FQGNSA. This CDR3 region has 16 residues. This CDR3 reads CASSLALGQRNQPQYF. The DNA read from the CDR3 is TGTGCCAGCAGCTTAGCGCTGGGACAGCGCAATCAGCCT. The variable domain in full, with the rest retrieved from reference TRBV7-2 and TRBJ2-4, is GAGVSQSPSNKVTEKGKDVELRCDPISGHTALYWYRQSLGQGLEFLIYFQGNSAPDKSGLPSDRFSAERTGGSVSTLTIQRTQQEDSAVYLCASSLALGQRNQPQYFGAGTRLSVL.

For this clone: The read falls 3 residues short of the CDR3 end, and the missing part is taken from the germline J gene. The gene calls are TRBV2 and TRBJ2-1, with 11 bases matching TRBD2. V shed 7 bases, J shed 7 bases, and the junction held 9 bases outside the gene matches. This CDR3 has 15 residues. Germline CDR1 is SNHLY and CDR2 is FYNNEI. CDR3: CASNLLAGEFNEQFF. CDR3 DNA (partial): TGTGCCAGCAACCTACTAGCGGGAGAGTTTAATGAG. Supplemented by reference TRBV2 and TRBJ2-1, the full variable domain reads EPEVTQTPSHQVTQMGQEVILRCVPISNHLYFYWYRQILGQKVEFLVSFYNNEISEKSEIFDDQFSVERPDGSNFTLKIRSTKLEDSAMYFCASNLLAGEFNEQFFGPGTRLTVL.

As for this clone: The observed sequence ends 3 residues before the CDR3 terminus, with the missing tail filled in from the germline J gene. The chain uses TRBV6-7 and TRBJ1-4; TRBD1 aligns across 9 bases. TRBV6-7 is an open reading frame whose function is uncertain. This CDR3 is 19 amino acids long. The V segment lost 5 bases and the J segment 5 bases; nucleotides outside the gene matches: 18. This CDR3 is CASSTFGTGRATPNEKLFF. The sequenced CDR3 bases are TGTGCCAGCAGTACCTTCGGGACAGGGCGCGCTACTCCAAATGAAAAA.

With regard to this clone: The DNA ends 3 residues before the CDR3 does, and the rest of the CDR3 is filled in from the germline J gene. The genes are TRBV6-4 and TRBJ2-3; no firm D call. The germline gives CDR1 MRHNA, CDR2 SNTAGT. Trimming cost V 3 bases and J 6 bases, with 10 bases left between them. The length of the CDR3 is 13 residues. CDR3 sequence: CASSESASDTQYF. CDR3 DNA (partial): TGTGCCAGCAGTGAATCAGCGTCGGATACG.

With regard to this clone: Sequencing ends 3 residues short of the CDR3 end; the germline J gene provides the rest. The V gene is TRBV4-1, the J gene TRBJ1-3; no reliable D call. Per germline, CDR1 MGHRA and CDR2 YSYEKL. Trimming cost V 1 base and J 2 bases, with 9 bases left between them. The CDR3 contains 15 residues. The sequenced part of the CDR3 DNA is TGCGCCAGCAGCCAAGGGCCCGTGACTGGAAACACC. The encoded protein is CASSQGPVTGNT. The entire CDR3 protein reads CASSQGPVTGNTIYF.

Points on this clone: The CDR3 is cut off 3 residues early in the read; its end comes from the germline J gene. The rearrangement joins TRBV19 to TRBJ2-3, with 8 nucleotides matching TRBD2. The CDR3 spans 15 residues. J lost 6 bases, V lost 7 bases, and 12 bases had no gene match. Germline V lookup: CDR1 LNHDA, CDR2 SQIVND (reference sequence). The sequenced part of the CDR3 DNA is TGTGCCAGTAACCCGACTAGCGCCTACAAGGATACG. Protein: CASNPTSAYKDT. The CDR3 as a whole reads CASNPTSAYKDTQYF. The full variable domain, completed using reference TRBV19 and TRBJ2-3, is DGGITQSPKYLFRKEGQNVTLSCEQNLNHDAMYWYRQDPGQGLRLIYYSQIVNDFQKGDIAEGYSVSREKKESFPLTVTSAQKNPTAFYLCASNPTSAYKDTQYFGPGTRLTVL.

The part of the CDR3 DNA that was read is TGTGCCAGCAAGTCCCAGGGAGCTGAGACC. It codes for CASKSQGAET. The full CDR3 protein is CASKSQGAETQYF. The chain is built from TRBV7-3 and TRBJ2-5, with D tentatively TRBD1 or TRBD2 (5 bases each). The missing CDR3 end, 3 residues past where the read stops, is filled in from the germline J gene. Germline CDR1 is SGHTA and CDR2 is FQGTGA. Trimming cost V 7 bases and J 5 bases, with 14 bases left between them. CDR3 length: 13 residues.

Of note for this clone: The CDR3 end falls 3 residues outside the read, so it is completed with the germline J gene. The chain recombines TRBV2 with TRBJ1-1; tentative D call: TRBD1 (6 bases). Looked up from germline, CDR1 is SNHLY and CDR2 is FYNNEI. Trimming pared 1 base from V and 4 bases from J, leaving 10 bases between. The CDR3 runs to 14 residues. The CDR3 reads CASSEGGRGTEAFF. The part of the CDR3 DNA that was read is TGTGCCAGCAGTGAAGGGGGCAGGGGCACTGAA.

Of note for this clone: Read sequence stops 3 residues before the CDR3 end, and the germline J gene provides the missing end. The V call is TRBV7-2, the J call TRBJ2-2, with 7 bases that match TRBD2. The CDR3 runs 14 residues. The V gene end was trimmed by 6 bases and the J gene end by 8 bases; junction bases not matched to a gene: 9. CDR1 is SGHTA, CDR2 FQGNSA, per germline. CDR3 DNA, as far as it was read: TGTGCCAGCAGATACGGGGGGTACAAAGGGGAG. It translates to CASRYGGYKGE. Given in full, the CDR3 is CASRYGGYKGELFF.

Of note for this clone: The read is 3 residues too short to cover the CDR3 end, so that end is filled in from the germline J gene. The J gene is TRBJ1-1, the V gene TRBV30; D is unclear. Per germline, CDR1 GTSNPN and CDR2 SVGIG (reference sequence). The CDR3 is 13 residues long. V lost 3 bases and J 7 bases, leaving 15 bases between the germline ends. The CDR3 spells CAWSGGNSGEAFF. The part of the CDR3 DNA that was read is TGTGCCTGGAGCGGCGGGAACTCGGGTGAA.

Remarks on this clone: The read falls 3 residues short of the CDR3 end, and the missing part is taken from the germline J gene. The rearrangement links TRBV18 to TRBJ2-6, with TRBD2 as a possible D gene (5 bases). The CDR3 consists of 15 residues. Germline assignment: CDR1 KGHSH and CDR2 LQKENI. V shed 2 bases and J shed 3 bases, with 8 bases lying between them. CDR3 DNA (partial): TGTGCCAGCTCACCAATGAGGGTTGGGGCCAACGTC. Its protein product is CASSPMRVGANV. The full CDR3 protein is CASSPMRVGANVLTF.

The CDR3 DNA, read in part, is TGCAGTGCTAAAAGGTGGGCGAGTGATGAG. It codes for CSAKRWASDE. The complete CDR3 sequence is CSAKRWASDEQFF. The chain uses TRBV20-1 and TRBJ2-1, with no clear D. The CDR3 extends 3 residues past the end of the read, so its final part is completed from the germline J gene. The CDR3 is 13 amino acids. V lost 4 bases and J 8 bases, leaving 15 bases between the germline ends. CDR1 DFQATT and CDR2 SNEGSKA come from the germline V gene (reference sequence).

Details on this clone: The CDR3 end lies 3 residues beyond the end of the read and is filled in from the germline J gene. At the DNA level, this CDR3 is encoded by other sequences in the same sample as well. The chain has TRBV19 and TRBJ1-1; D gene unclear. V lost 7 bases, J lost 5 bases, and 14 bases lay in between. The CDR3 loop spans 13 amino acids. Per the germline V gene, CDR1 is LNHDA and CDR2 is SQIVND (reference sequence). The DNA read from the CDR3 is TGTGCCAGTACTCCCGGCCGAGGGACTGAA. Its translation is CASTPGRGTE. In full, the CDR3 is CASTPGRGTEAFF.

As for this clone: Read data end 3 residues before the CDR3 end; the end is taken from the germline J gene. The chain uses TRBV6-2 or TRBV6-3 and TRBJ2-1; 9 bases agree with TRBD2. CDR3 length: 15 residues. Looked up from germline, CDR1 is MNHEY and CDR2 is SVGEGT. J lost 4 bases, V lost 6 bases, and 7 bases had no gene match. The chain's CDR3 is CASSRAGGVYNEQFF. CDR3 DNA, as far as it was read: TGTGCCAGCAGCCGCGCGGGGGGGGTATACAATGAG.

CDR3 residues: CASGQGLGSPLHF. The covered CDR3 bases are TGTGCCTCCGGACAGGGCTTGGGATCACCC. The chain is built from TRBV30 and TRBJ1-6; 8 nucleotides line up with TRBD1. Read data end 3 residues before the CDR3 end; the end is taken from the germline J gene. The ends lost 7 bases at V and 10 bases at J; junction bases unmatched: 9. Germline-derived CDR1 and CDR2 are GTSNPN and SVGIG (reference sequence). This CDR3 contains 13 residues.

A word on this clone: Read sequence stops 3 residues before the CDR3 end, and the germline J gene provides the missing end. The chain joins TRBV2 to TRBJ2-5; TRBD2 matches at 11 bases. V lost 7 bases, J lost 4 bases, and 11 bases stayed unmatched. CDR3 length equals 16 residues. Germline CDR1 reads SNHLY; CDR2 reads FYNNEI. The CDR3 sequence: CASKLNSGGGGETQYF. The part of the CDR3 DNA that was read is TGTGCCAGCAAGTTGAATAGCGGGGGGGGCGGAGAGACC.

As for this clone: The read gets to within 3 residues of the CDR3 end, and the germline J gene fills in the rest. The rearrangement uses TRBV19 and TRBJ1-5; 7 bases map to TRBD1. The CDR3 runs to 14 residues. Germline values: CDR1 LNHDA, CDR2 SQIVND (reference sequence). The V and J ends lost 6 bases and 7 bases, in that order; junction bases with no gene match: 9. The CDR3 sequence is CASSPRQGQQPQHF. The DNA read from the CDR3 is TGTGCCAGTAGCCCAAGACAGGGTCAGCAGCCC.

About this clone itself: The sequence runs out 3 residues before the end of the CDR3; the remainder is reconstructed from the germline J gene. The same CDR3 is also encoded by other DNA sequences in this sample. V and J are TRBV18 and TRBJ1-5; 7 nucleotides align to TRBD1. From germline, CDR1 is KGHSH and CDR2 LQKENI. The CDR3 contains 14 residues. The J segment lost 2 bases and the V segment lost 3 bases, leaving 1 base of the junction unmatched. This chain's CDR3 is CASSPGTGNQPQHF. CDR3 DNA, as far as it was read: TGTGCCAGCTCACCCGGGACAGGCAATCAGCCC.

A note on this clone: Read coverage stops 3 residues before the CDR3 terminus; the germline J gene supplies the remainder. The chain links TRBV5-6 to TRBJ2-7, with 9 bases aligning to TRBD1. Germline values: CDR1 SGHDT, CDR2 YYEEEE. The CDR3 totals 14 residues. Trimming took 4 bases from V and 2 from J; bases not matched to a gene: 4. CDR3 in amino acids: CASSTGQGPYEQYF. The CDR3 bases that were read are TGTGCCAGCAGCACCGGACAGGGGCCCTACGAG.

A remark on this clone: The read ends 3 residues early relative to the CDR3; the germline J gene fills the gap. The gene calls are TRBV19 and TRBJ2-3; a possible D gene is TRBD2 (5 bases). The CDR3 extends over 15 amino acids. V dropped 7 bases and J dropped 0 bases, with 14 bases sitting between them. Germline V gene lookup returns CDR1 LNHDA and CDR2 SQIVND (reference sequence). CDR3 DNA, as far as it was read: TGTGCCAGTAAAGGGTTTGGCGGGAGCACAGATACG. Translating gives CASKGFGGSTDT. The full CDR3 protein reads CASKGFGGSTDTQYF. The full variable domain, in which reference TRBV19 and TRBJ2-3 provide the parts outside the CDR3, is DGGITQSPKYLFRKEGQNVTLSCEQNLNHDAMYWYRQDPGQGLRLIYYSQIVNDFQKGDIAEGYSVSREKKESFPLTVTSAQKNPTAFYLCASKGFGGSTDTQYFGPGTRLTVL.

The covered CDR3 bases are TGTGCCAGCATAGCGGGGGGGAGGGCCGGGGAG. Its translation: CASIAGGRAGE. The entire CDR3 sequence reads CASIAGGRAGELFF. The J gene is TRBJ2-2, the V gene TRBV2, with TRBD2 matching 11 bases. The read comes to an end 3 residues before the CDR3 does, leaving the germline J gene to fill in the end. Germline assignment: CDR1 SNHLY and CDR2 FYNNEI. Trimming removed 7 bases from V and 6 bases from J; junction bases left unmatched: 4. The CDR3 contains 14 residues.

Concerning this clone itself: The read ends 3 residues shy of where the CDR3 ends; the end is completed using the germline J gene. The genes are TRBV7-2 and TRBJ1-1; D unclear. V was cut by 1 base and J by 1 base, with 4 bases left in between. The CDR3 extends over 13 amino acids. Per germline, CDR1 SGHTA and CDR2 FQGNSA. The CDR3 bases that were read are TGTGCCAGCAGCTTAGGTCAGAACACTGAA. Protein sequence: CASSLGQNTE. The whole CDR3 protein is CASSLGQNTEAFF.

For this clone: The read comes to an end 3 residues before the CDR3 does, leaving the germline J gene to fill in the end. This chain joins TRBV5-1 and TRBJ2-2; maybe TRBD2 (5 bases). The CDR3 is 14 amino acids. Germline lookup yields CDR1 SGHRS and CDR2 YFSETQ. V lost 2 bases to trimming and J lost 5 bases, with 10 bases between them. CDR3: CASSFGEKTGELFF. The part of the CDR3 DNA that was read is TGCGCCAGCAGCTTCGGGGAAAAGACCGGGGAG.

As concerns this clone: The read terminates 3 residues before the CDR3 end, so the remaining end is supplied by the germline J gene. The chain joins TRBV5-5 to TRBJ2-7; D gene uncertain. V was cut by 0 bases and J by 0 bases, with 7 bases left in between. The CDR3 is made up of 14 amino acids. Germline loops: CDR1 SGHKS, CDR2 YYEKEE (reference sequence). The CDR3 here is CASSLGHRSYEQYF. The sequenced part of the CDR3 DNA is TGTGCCAGCAGCTTGGGACACCGCTCCTACGAG.

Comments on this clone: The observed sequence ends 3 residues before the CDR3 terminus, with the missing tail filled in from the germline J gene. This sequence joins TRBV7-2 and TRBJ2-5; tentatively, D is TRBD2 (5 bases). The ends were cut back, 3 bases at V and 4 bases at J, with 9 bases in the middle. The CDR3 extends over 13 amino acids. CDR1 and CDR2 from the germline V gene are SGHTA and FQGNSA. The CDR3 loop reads CASSFSSGETQYF. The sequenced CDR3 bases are TGTGCCAGCAGCTTCAGCAGCGGAGAGACC.

Here the CDR3 reads CSARDQGLAADTQYF. CDR3 DNA (partial): TGCAGTGCTAGAGATCAGGGACTAGCAGCAGATACG. This chain joins TRBV20-1 and TRBJ2-3, with 9 bases fitting TRBD2. The CDR3 extends 3 residues past the end of the read, so its final part is completed from the germline J gene. The length of the CDR3 is 15 residues. Germline V gene sequence: CDR1 DFQATT, CDR2 SNEGSKA (reference sequence). With V trimmed by 0 bases and J by 4 bases, 5 bases remained unmatched.

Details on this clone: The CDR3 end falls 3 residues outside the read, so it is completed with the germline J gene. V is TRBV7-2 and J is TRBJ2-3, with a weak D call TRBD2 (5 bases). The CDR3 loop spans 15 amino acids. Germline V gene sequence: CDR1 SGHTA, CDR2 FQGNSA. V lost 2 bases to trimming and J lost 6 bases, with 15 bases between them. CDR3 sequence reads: CASSLLERWMDTQYF. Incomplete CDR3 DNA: TGTGCCAGCAGCTTATTAGAGCGGTGGATGGATACG.

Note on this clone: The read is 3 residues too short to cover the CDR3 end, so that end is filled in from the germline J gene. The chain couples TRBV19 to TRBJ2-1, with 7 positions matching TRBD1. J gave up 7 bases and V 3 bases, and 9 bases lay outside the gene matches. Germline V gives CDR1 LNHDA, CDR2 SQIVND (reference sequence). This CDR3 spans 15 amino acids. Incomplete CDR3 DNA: TGTGCCAGTAGTATGTTGACAGGGCGACAAAATGAG. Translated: CASSMLTGRQNE. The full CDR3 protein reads CASSMLTGRQNEQFF.

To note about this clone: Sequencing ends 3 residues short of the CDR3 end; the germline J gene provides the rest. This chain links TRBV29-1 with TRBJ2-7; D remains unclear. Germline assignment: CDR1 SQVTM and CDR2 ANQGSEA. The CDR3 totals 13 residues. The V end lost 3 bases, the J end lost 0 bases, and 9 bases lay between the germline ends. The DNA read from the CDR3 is TGCAGCGTTGAGAACAGCTACTCCTACGAG. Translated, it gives CSVENSYSYE. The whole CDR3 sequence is CSVENSYSYEQYF.